Sequencing of this TCR beta chain was carried out in a study of T-cell memory formation after mild COVID-19. This clonotype was counted a few times. The antigen is undetermined. TCR alpha and TCR beta cDNA libraries carrying sample barcodes and UMIs came from 5'RACE with constant-segment primers. TCRdb fed the 5' RACE reads into MiXCR, producing one record per CDR3 protein. This sample has about 560,000 distinct CDR3 sequences, with about 20% found just once. The CDR3 runs 15 residues. After removal of 5 bases from V and 3 bases from J, the junction contained 10 bases not matched to a gene. Germline CDR1 SQVTM, CDR2 ANQGSEA. Notes on the study in general: Some responding clones appeared in pre-infection memory, suggesting cross-reactive memory joined. CD4+ contracting clones lay mainly in CM and EM, CD8+ ones in EMRA. Clones that got smaller from day 15 to 85 had even CD4/CD8, while clones growing later tipped toward CD4+.

Sequenced sample: PBMCs or a T cell subset sorted from them (not recorded which). The chain links TRBV29-1 to TRBJ2-3; 8 positions agree with TRBD1. This TCR was sampled from an adult woman who had mild COVID-19 (a few samples of this study predate the infection). Cell type and time point are not known. DNA of the CDR3: TGCAGCGTTACTCCTGCAGGGGGCGGGACAGATACGCAGTATTTT. Translating gives CSVTPAGGGTDTQYF.